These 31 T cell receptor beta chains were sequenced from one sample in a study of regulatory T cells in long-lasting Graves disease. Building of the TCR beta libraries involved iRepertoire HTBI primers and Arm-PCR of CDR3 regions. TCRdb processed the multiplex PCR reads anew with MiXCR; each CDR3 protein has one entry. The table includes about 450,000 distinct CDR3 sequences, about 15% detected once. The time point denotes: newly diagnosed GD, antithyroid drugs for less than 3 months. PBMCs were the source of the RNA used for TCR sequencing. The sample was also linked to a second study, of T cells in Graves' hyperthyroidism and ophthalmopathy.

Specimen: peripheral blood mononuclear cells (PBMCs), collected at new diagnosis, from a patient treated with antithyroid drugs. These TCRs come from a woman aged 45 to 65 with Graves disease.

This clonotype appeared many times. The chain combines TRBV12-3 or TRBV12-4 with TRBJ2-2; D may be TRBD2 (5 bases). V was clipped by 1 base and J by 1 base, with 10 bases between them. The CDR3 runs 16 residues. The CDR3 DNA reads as TGTGCCAGCAGTTTAGAGGGCAGCGGGAACACCGGGGAGCTGTTTTTT. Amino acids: CASSLEGSGNTGELFF.

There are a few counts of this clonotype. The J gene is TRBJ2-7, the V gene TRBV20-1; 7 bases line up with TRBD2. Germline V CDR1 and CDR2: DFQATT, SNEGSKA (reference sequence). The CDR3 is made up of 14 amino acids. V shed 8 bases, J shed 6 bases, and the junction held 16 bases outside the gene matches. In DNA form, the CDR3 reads TGCAGTTTTGCTAGCGGCTTTGTCGCTGCCGAGCAGTACTTC. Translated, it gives CSFASGFVAAEQYF.

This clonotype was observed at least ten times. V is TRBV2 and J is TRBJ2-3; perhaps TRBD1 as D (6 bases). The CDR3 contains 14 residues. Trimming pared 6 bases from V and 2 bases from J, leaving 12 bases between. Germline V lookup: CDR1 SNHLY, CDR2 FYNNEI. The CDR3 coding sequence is TGTGCCAGCAGCCCGGACAGCCACACAGATACGCAGTATTTT. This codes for CASSPDSHTDTQYF.

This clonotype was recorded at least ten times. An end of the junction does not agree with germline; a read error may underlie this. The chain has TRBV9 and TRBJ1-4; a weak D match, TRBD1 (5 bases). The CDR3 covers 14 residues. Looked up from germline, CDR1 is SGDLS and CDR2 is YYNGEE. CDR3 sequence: CASSATRGNGKLFF. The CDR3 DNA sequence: TGTGCCAGCAGCGCGACGAGGGGTAATGGAAAACTGTTTTTT.

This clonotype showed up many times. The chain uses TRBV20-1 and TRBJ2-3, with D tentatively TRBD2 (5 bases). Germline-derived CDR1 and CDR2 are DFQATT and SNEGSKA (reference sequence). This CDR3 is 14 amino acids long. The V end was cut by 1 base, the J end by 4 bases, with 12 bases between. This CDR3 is CSARGTPTADTQYF. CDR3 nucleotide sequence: TGCAGTGCTAGAGGGACTCCAACGGCAGATACGCAGTATTTT.

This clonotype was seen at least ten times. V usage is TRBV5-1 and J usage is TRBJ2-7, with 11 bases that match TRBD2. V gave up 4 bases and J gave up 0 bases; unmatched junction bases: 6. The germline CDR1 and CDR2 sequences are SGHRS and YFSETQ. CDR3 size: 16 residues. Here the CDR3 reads CASSRGLAGPSYEQYF. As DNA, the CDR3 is TGCGCCAGCAGCAGAGGACTAGCGGGCCCCTCCTACGAGCAGTACTTC.

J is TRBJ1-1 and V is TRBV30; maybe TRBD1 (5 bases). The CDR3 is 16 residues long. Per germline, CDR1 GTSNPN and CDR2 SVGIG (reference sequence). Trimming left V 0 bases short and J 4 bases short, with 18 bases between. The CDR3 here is CAWSVLEGLGGTEAFF. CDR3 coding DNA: TGTGCCTGGAGTGTATTAGAGGGGTTGGGAGGCACTGAAGCTTTCTTT.

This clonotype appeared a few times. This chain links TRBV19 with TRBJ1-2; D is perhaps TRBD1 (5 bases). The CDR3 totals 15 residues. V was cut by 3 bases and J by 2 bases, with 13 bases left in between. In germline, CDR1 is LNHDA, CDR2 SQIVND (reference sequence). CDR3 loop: CASSISDMVNYGYTF. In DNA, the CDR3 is TGTGCCAGTAGTATCTCGGACATGGTCAACTATGGCTACACCTTC. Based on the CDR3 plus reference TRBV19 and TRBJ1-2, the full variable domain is DGGITQSPKYLFRKEGQNVTLSCEQNLNHDAMYWYRQDPGQGLRLIYYSQIVNDFQKGDIAEGYSVSREKKESFPLTVTSAQKNPTAFYLCASSISDMVNYGYTFGSGTRLTVV.

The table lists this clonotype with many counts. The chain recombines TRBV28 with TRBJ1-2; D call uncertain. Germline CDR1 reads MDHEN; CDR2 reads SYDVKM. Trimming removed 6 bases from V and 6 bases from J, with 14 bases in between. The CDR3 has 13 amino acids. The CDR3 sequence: CASSSPASHGYTF. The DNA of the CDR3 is TGTGCCAGCAGCTCCCCCGCCAGTCATGGCTACACCTTC.

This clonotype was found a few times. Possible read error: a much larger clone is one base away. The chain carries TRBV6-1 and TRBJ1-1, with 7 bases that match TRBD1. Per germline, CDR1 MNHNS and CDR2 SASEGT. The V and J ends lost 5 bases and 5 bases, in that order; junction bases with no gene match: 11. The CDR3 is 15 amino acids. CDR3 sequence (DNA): TGTGCCAGCAGTCCACTGGACAGGCTTTTGACTGAAGCTTTCTTT. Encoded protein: CASSPLDRLLTEAFF.

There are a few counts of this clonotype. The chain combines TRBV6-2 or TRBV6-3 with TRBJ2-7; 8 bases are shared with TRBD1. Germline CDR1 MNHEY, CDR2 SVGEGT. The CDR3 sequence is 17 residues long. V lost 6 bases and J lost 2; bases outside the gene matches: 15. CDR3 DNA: TGTGCCAGCAGAGCTGGACAGGGCCCCCCTTGGGCCTACGAGCAGTACTTC. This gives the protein CASRAGQGPPWAYEQYF.

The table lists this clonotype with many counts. CDR3 residues: CASSSAGGPGNTIYF. The CDR3 region has the DNA TGCGCCAGCAGCTCCGCTGGAGGACCTGGAAACACCATATATTTT. The chain joins TRBV5-1 to TRBJ1-3; no clear D. The length of the CDR3 is 15 residues. The germline CDR1 and CDR2 sequences are SGHRS and YFSETQ. V was clipped by 3 bases and J by 2 bases, with 12 bases between them.

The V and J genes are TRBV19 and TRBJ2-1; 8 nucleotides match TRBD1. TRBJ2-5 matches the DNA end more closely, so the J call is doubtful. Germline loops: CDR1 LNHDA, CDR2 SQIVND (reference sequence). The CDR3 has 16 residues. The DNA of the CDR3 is TGTGCCAGTAGTCTCTCCCCCGGACAGGGAGTAGAGACCCAGTACTTC. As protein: CASSLSPGQGVETQYF.

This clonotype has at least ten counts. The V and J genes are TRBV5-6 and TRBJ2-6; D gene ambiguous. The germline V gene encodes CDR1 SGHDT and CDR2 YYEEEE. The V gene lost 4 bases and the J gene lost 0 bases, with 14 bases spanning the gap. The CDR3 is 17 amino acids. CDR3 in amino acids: CASSMRGPYSGANVLTF. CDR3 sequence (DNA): TGTGCCAGCAGCATGCGCGGACCTTACTCTGGGGCCAACGTCCTGACTTTC.

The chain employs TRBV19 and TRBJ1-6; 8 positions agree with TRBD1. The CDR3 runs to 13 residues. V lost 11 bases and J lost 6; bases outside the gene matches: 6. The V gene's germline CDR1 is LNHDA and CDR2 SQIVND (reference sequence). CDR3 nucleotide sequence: TGTGCCGTGGGACAGGCGGGTAATTCACCCCTCCACTTT. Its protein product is CAVGQAGNSPLHF. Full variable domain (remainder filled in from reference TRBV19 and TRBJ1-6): DGGITQSPKYLFRKEGQNVTLSCEQNLNHDAMYWYRQDPGQGLRLIYYSQIVNDFQKGDIAEGYSVSREKKESFPLTVTSAQKNPTAFYLCAVGQAGNSPLHFGNGTRLTVT.

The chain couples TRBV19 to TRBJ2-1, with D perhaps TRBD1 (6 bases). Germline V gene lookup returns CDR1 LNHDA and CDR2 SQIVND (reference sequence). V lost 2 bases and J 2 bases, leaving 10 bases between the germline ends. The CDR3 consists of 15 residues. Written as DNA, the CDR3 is TGTGCCAGTAGTATAATGGGGGCTACCTACAATGAGCAGTTCTTC. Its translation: CASSIMGATYNEQFF.

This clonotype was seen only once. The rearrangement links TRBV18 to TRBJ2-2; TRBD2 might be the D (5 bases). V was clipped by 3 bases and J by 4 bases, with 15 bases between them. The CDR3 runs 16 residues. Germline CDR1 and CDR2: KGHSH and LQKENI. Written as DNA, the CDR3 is TGTGCCAGCTCACCGGAGGTGGCGCCGGGCACCGGGGAGCTGTTTTTT. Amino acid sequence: CASSPEVAPGTGELFF.

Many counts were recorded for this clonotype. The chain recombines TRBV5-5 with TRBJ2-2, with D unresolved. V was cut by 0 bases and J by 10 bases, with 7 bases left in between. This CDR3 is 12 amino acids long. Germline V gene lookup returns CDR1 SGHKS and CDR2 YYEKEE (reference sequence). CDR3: CASSLGAKELFF. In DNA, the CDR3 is TGTGCCAGCAGCTTGGGGGCAAAGGAGCTGTTTTTT.

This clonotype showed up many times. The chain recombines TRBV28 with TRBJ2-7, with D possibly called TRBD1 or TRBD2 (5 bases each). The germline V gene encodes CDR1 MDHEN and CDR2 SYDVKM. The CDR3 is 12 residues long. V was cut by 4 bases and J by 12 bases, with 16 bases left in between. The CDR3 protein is CASSSNPGRRYF. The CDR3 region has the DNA TGTGCCAGCAGTTCAAACCCGGGACGGAGGTACTTC.

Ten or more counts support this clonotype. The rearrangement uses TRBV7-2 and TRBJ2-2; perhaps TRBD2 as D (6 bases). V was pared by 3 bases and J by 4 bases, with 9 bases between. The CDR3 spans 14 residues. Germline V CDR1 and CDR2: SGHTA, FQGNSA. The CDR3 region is CASSFGRSTGELFF. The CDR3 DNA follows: TGTGCCAGCAGCTTCGGGAGATCCACCGGGGAGCTGTTTTTT.

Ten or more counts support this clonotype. CDR3 residues: CASGGQGGVYEQYF. CDR3 bases: TGTGCCAGCGGGGGACAGGGGGGAGTATACGAGCAGTACTTC. The chain recombines TRBV28 with TRBJ2-7; TRBD1 matches at 11 bases. V was clipped by 8 bases and J by 4 bases; unmatched bases: 7. CDR3 size: 14 residues. Germline lookup yields CDR1 MDHEN and CDR2 SYDVKM.

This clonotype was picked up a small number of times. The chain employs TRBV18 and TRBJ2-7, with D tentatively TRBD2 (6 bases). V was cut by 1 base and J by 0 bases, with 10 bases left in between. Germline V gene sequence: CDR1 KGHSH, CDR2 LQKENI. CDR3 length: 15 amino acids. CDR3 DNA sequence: TGTGCCAGCTCACCACTGGAGGGGAGCTCCTACGAGCAGTACTTC. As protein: CASSPLEGSSYEQYF.

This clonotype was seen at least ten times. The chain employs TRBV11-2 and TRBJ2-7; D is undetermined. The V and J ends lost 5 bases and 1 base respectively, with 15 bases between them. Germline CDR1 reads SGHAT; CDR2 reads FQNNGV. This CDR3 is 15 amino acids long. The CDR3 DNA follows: TGTGCCAGCAGCCTTTCGTCAGGCGCATCCTACGAGCAGTACTTC. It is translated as CASSLSSGASYEQYF.

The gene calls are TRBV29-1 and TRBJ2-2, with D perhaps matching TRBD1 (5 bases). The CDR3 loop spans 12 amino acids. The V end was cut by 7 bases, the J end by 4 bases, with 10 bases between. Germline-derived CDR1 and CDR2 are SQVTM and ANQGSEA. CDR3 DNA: TGCAGCGGGGGCCAAAGCACCGGGGAGCTGTTTTTT. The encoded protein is CSGGQSTGELFF.

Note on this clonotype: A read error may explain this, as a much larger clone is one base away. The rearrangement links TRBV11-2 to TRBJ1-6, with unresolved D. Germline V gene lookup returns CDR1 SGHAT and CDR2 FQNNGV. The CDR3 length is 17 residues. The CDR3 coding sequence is TGTGCCAGCAGCTTAGTGGTGGATCCTTCCTATAATTCACCCGTCCACTTT. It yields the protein CASSLVVDPSYNSPVHF.

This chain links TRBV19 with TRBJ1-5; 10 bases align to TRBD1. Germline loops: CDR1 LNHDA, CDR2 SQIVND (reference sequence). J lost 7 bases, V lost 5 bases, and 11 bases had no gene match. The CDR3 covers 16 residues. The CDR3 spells CASSFTKGQGGQPQHF. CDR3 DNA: TGTGCCAGTAGTTTCACAAAAGGACAGGGGGGCCAGCCCCAGCATTTT.

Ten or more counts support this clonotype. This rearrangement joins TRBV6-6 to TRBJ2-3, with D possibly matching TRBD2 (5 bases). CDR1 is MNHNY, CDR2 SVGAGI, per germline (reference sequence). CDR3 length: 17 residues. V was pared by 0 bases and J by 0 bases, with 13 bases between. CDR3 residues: CASSYSSGSHSTDTQYF. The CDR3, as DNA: TGTGCCAGCAGTTACTCGAGTGGGAGCCATAGCACAGATACGCAGTATTTT.

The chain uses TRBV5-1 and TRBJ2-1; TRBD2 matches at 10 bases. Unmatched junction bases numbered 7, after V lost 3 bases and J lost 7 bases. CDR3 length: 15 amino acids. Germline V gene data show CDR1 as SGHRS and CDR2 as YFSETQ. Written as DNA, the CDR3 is TGCGCCAGCAGCTCCGGACTAGCGGAAGTTAATGAGCAGTTCTTC. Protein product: CASSSGLAEVNEQFF. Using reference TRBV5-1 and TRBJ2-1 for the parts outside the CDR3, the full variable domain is KAGVTQTPRYLIKTRGQQVTLSCSPISGHRSVSWYQQTPGQGLQFLFEYFSETQRNKGNFPGRFSGRQFSNSRSEMNVSTLELGDSALYLCASSSGLAEVNEQFFGPGTRLTVL.

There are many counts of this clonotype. The CDR3 DNA is TGTGCCAGCAGTCCCGACAGGGCCACCGGGGAGCTGTTTTTT. Translation gives CASSPDRATGELFF. The chain combines TRBV6-1 with TRBJ2-2; 7 bases agree with TRBD1. CDR3 length: 14 residues. Losses at the gene ends were 5 bases for V and 4 bases for J; bases not matched to a gene: 4. Looked up from germline, CDR1 is MNHNS and CDR2 is SASEGT.

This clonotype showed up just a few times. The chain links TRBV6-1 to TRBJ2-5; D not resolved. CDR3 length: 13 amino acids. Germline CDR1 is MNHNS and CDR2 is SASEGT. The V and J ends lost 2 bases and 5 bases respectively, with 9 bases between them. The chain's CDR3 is CASSEPARETQYF. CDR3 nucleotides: TGTGCCAGCAGTGAACCGGCGAGGGAGACCCAGTACTTC.

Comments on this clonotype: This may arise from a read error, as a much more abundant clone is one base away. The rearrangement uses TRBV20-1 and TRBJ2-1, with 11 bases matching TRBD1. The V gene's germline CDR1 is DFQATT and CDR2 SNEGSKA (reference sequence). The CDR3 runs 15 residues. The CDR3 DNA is TGCAGTGCTAGCTTCGGGGGGGGACAGGGGGTTGAGCAGCTCTTC. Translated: CSASFGGGQGVEQLF.